The 30 T cell receptor beta chains in this list originate from one sample, sequenced in a study of cytomegalovirus exposure and HLA in healthy donors. Here immunoSEQ multiplex PCR was the method, and the copy in TCRdb shows in-frame clones only, minus some. There are under 300,000 clones in the sample; 90% occur only once, and 0.3% to 0.4% lies in the top ten. Specimen: PBMCs. The source is a woman between 18 and 29 years old in good health and CMV-seronegative.

The count of this clone is one. V and J are TRBV10-3 and TRBJ1-2, with 8 nucleotides matching TRBD1. CDR3 length: 14 residues. Germline CDR1 is ENHRY and CDR2 is SYGVKD. V was clipped by 5 bases and J by 8 bases; unmatched bases: 10. CDR3 bases: TGTGCCATCAGTCCCCAGACAGGGGAGTTGGGCTACACCTTC. This sequence encodes CAISPQTGELGYTF.

This sequence joins TRBV19 and TRBJ1-5; possibly TRBD1 for D (6 bases). Germline assignment: CDR1 LNHDA and CDR2 SQIVND (reference sequence). The V end lost 5 bases, the J end lost 4 bases, and 12 bases lay between the germline ends. The CDR3 extends over 14 amino acids. The CDR3 region is CASSPWDTNQPQHF. Written as DNA, the CDR3 is TGTGCCAGTAGTCCCTGGGACACAAATCAGCCCCAGCATTTT.

The J gene is TRBJ1-5, the V gene TRBV19; D unclear. The CDR3 contains 13 residues. Per the germline V gene, CDR1 is LNHDA and CDR2 is SQIVND (reference sequence). V lost 5 bases to trimming and J lost 0 bases, with 5 bases between them. Here the CDR3 reads CASSFNSNQPQHF. The CDR3 bases are TGTGCCAGTAGTTTCAATAGCAATCAGCCCCAGCATTTT.

The J gene is TRBJ1-1, the V gene TRBV5-1; possible D gene TRBD1, 6 bases. The CDR3 spans 13 residues. Germline loops: CDR1 SGHRS, CDR2 YFSETQ. V lost 0 bases to trimming and J lost 8 bases, with 11 bases between them. In nucleotides, the CDR3 is TGCGCCAGCAGCTTGGAGACAGGCCTCGAAGCTTTCTTT. This sequence encodes CASSLETGLEAFF.

This clone was seen a handful of times. The chain joins TRBV4-1 to TRBJ1-2, with 10 bases aligning to TRBD1. The V gene's germline CDR1 is MGHRA and CDR2 YSYEKL. J gave up 4 bases and V 0 bases, and 5 bases lay outside the gene matches. CDR3 length: 16 amino acids. CDR3 sequence reads: CASSQDDRGLAYGYTF. Here the CDR3 DNA reads TGCGCCAGCAGCCAAGATGACAGGGGGCTGGCCTATGGCTACACCTTC.

The chain couples TRBV4-2 to TRBJ2-3; D unresolved. The germline V and J ends were trimmed by 1 base and 1 base, with 15 bases remaining between them. Germline CDR1 and CDR2: LGHNA and YNFKEQ. This CDR3 comprises 17 residues. The CDR3 DNA reads as TGTGCCAGCAGCCAAGTCCCCGGCGATCTAGGCACAGATACGCAGTATTTT. It codes for CASSQVPGDLGTDTQYF.

The chain joins TRBV28 to TRBJ2-7, with 12 bases identical to TRBD2. The CDR3 consists of 16 residues. Germline CDR1 and CDR2: MDHEN and SYDVKM. The junction had 8 bases not matched to a gene; V was cut back by 4 bases and J by 4 bases. DNA for the CDR3: TGTGCCAGCAGTTCGGGAACTAGCGGGGGGCCTTACGAGCAGTACGTC. This codes for CASSSGTSGGPYEQYV.

This sequence joins TRBV5-4 and TRBJ2-3, with a tentative D call TRBD2 (5 bases). Trimming left V 2 bases short and J 6 bases short, with 10 bases between. There are 13 residues in the CDR3. CDR1 and CDR2 from the germline V gene are SGHNT and YYREEE (reference sequence). CDR3 nucleotide sequence: TGTGCCAGCAGCTTCTGGAGGACCGATACGCAGTATTTT. The encoded protein is CASSFWRTDTQYF.

This rearrangement joins TRBV18 to TRBJ1-2; D possibly corresponds to TRBD1 (5 bases). This CDR3 spans 13 amino acids. With 0 bases removed from V and 11 bases from J, the gap between germline ends came to 13 bases. Germline V lookup: CDR1 KGHSH, CDR2 LQKENI. This chain's CDR3 is CASSPPGHYRYTF. The CDR3 DNA follows: TGTGCCAGCTCACCACCGGGGCACTACCGGTACACCTTC. The variable domain in full, completed from reference TRBV18 and TRBJ1-2, reads NAGVMQNPRHLVRRRGQEARLRCSPMKGHSHVYWYRQLPEEGLKFMVYLQKENIIDESGMPKERFSAEFPKEGPSILRIQQVVRGDSAAYFCASSPPGHYRYTFGSGTRLTVV.

The chain is built from TRBV7-2 and TRBJ2-7, with 11 bases fitting TRBD2. Germline CDR1 reads SGHTA; CDR2 reads FQGNSA. V dropped 2 bases and J dropped 0; count of bases not matched to a gene: 6. The CDR3 is made up of 17 amino acids. The CDR3 DNA reads TGTGCCAGCAGCTTAAAACTAGCGGGGGCGAGCTCCTACGAGCAGTACTTC. This gives the protein CASSLKLAGASSYEQYF.

V is TRBV30 and J is TRBJ1-1, with D perhaps TRBD1 (6 bases). This CDR3 region has 16 residues. In germline, CDR1 is GTSNPN, CDR2 SVGIG (reference sequence). V shed 0 bases and J shed 1 base, with 15 bases lying between them. Written as DNA, the CDR3 is TGTGCCTGGAGTGTATGGTTTGCAGGGGAGAACACTGAAGCTTTCTTT. Its protein product is CAWSVWFAGENTEAFF.

This sequence joins TRBV9 and TRBJ2-1, with a possible D match to TRBD2 (6 bases). The CDR3 extends over 14 amino acids. From germline, CDR1 is SGDLS and CDR2 YYNGEE. Trimming left V 5 bases short and J 2 bases short, with 11 bases between. DNA for the CDR3: TGTGCCAGCAGTGACTCGGGGGCCTACAATGAGCAGTTCTTC. This encodes CASSDSGAYNEQFF.

The chain joins TRBV4-3 to TRBJ2-6; 7 positions agree with TRBD2. CDR1 and CDR2 from the germline V gene are LGHNA and YSLEER. This CDR3 comprises 17 residues. V was pared by 0 bases and J by 0 bases, with 2 bases of the junction left unmatched. CDR3 nucleotide sequence: TGCGCCAGCAGCCAAGACTCGGGGGGCTCTGGGGCCAACGTCCTGACTTTC. This gives the protein CASSQDSGGSGANVLTF.

This chain joins TRBV18 and TRBJ1-2, with 7 bases that match TRBD1. The CDR3 is 16 amino acids. Looked up from germline, CDR1 is KGHSH and CDR2 is LQKENI. The ends lost 3 bases at V and 7 bases at J; junction bases unmatched: 14. As DNA, the CDR3 is TGTGCCAGCTCACCCCTGGAGGTACAGGGGTCCGGTGGCTACACCTTC. Translation gives CASSPLEVQGSGGYTF.

A single count supports this clone. Other DNA sequences from this sample encode an identical CDR3 as well. V and J are TRBV7-9 and TRBJ2-2; a possible D gene is TRBD2 (6 bases). CDR1 is SEHNR and CDR2 is FQNEAQ in the germline V gene (reference sequence). The CDR3 contains 14 residues. V lost 2 bases to trimming and J lost 6 bases, with 10 bases between them. For the CDR3, the DNA is TGTGCCAGCAGCTTACGGACGGGGGCCGGGGAGCTGTTTTTT. Protein: CASSLRTGAGELFF.

The chain links TRBV9 to TRBJ2-1, with a weak D call TRBD2 (6 bases). The ends were cut back, 0 bases at V and 4 bases at J, with 14 bases in the middle. The CDR3 sequence is 16 residues long. CDR1 and CDR2 (germline): SGDLS, YYNGEE. The CDR3 coding sequence is TGTGCCAGCAGCGTAGCTGGACGGGGGATGTACAATGAGCAGTTCTTC. Its translation: CASSVAGRGMYNEQFF.

This chain uses TRBV13 with TRBJ1-4; TRBD1 matches at 7 bases. V was pared by 4 bases and J by 11 bases, with 10 bases of the junction left unmatched. The CDR3 is made up of 14 amino acids. The germline gives CDR1 PRHDT, CDR2 FYEKMQ (reference sequence). CDR3 nucleotide sequence: TGTGCCAGCAGCTCGGGACAGCCCACCCTTAAACTGTTTTTT. Amino acids: CASSSGQPTLKLFF. The full variable domain, in which reference TRBV13 and TRBJ1-4 provide the parts outside the CDR3, is AAGVIQSPRHLIKEKRETATLKCYPIPRHDTVYWYQQGPGQDPQFLISFYEKMQSDKGSIPDRFSAQQFSDYHSELNMSSLELGDSALYFCASSSGQPTLKLFFGSGTQLSVL.

The V gene is TRBV27, the J gene TRBJ2-2; maybe TRBD1 (5 bases). The germline gives CDR1 MNHEY, CDR2 SMNVEV (reference sequence). The CDR3 is made up of 16 amino acids. Trimming cost V 2 bases and J 0 bases, with 10 bases left between them. CDR3 in DNA: TGTGCCAGCAGTTTAACCCAGGGCGCGAACACCGGGGAGCTGTTTTTT. Protein: CASSLTQGANTGELFF.

This chain links TRBV27 with TRBJ1-2; 8 bases align to TRBD1. From germline, CDR1 is MNHEY and CDR2 SMNVEV (reference sequence). V lost 6 bases and J lost 4; bases outside the gene matches: 19. The CDR3 loop spans 18 amino acids. Here the CDR3 DNA reads TGTGCCAGCAGCCAATACTTTTGGGGACAGGCTAACGGCTATGGCTACACCTTC. Its translation is CASSQYFWGQANGYGYTF.

In its sample, this clone was seen once. The chain employs TRBV28 and TRBJ1-5; D might be TRBD1 (5 bases). V lost 6 bases and J lost 1, with 13 bases in between. The CDR3 covers 15 residues. The germline gives CDR1 MDHEN, CDR2 SYDVKM. DNA for the CDR3: TGTGCCAGCAGAGACGACAGAGCAAGCAATCAGCCCCAGCATTTT. It encodes CASRDDRASNQPQHF. The full variable domain, with the rest looked up from reference TRBV28 and TRBJ1-5, is DVKVTQSSRYLVKRTGEKVFLECVQDMDHENMFWYRQDPGLGLRLIYFSYDVKMKEKGDIPEGYSVSREKKERFSLILESASTNQTSMYLCASRDDRASNQPQHFGDGTRLSIL.

The chain couples TRBV28 to TRBJ1-5; perhaps TRBD1 as D (5 bases). Germline CDR1 reads MDHEN; CDR2 reads SYDVKM. The CDR3 spans 15 residues. Between the trimmed V and J ends, which lost 2 bases and 5 bases, there was a span of 13 bases. Here the CDR3 reads CASSLRQLGDQPQHF. The DNA for the CDR3 is TGTGCCAGCAGTTTACGACAGTTGGGCGATCAGCCCCAGCATTTT.

J is TRBJ2-1 and V is TRBV29-1; D may be TRBD1 (6 bases). Looked up from germline, CDR1 is SQVTM and CDR2 is ANQGSEA. The V end was cut by 4 bases, the J end by 7 bases, with 14 bases between. The CDR3 consists of 13 residues. CDR3 sequence reads: CSVVGADGNEQFF. The CDR3 region has the DNA TGCAGCGTTGTGGGGGCTGATGGGAATGAGCAGTTCTTC.

In DNA, the CDR3 is TGTGCCAGCAGTGAGAAGACAGGGGGCTTCTATGGCTACACCTTC. This codes for CASSEKTGGFYGYTF. The chain uses TRBV2 and TRBJ1-2; TRBD1 agrees at 10 bases. CDR3 length: 15 amino acids. The trim removed 3 bases at V and 4 bases at J, leaving 5 bases unmatched. Germline CDR1 and CDR2: SNHLY and FYNNEI.

This chain links TRBV6-4 with TRBJ2-1, with 10 bases aligning to TRBD1. V lost 3 bases to trimming and J lost 9 bases; unmatched junction nucleotides: 8. The CDR3 is made up of 15 amino acids. Germline V CDR1 and CDR2: MRHNA, SNTAGT. The CDR3 DNA is TGTGCCAGCAGTGAGCGGGACAGGGGAAGGGTTGAGCAGTTCTTC. This codes for CASSERDRGRVEQFF.

The chain combines TRBV28 with TRBJ1-1; D remains ambiguous. V lost 5 bases to trimming and J lost 4 bases, with 8 bases between them. The CDR3 runs to 12 residues. Germline CDR1 and CDR2: MDHEN and SYDVKM. CDR3 region: CASSVRVTEAFF. In DNA form, the CDR3 reads TGTGCCAGCAGTGTCCGGGTCACTGAAGCTTTCTTT.

The V and J genes are TRBV29-1 and TRBJ2-1; D is possibly TRBD1 (5 bases). The CDR3 totals 16 residues. V dropped 4 bases and J dropped 2 bases, with 18 bases sitting between them. CDR1 is SQVTM, CDR2 ANQGSEA, per germline. The chain's CDR3 is CSVGLGAATAYNEQFF. CDR3 coding DNA: TGCAGCGTTGGGCTTGGGGCAGCCACTGCCTACAATGAGCAGTTCTTC.

This sequence joins TRBV28 and TRBJ2-1; 9 bases fit TRBD2. V dropped 6 bases and J dropped 1; count of bases not matched to a gene: 16. CDR3 length equals 19 residues. CDR1 and CDR2 from the germline V gene are MDHEN and SYDVKM. Written as DNA, the CDR3 is TGTGCCAGCAGCTTCCTGGTAATAGCGGGGGAGTTATCCTACAATGAGCAGTTCTTC. Protein sequence: CASSFLVIAGELSYNEQFF.

This clone was counted a single time. The same CDR3 can be traced to other DNA sequences in this sample. The chain recombines TRBV6-5 with TRBJ2-7, with 8 bases lining up with TRBD1. CDR1 and CDR2 from the germline V gene are MNHEY and SVGAGI. V dropped 0 bases and J dropped 2; count of bases not matched to a gene: 0. The CDR3 is 14 residues long. CDR3 residues: CASSYSDRAYEQYF. CDR3 bases: TGTGCCAGCAGTTACTCGGACAGGGCCTACGAGCAGTACTTC.

V is TRBV30 and J is TRBJ1-2, with D hard to call. Trimming shortened V by 5 bases and J by 5 bases, and 9 bases separated the two germline ends. This CDR3 comprises 11 residues. CDR1 and CDR2 from the germline V gene are GTSNPN and SVGIG (reference sequence). CDR3 sequence reads: CAWLTPYGYTF. Written as DNA, the CDR3 is TGTGCCTGGTTGACACCGTATGGCTACACCTTC.

The J gene is TRBJ2-5, the V gene TRBV7-9; 9 positions agree with TRBD1. The CDR3 has 16 residues. V lost 4 bases, J lost 4 bases, and 10 bases stayed unmatched. Germline V gives CDR1 SEHNR, CDR2 FQNEAQ (reference sequence). The CDR3 coding sequence is TGTGCCAGCAGCTCAGGACAGGGGCCCCGTCGAGAGACCCAGTACTTC. It specifies CASSSGQGPRRETQYF.